A selection of T cell receptor beta chains follows, all from one sample in a study of T-cell memory formation after mild COVID-19. TCRdb reprocessed the 5' RACE reads with MiXCR, giving one entry per CDR3 protein. The sample includes roughly 450,000 distinct CDR3 sequences, over 15% of them seen just once. Sequenced sample: PBMCs or a T cell subset sorted from them (not recorded which). These receptor sequences come from a young man who had mild COVID-19 (a few samples of this study predate the infection). Cell type and time point are not known. Both conserved end residues are part of each CDR3. A D gene is named only where the DNA matches it firmly. A row's size may be missing; if present it is once, few, many or a size class.

size: few
D: NA
V: TRBV11-1
length: 15
J: TRBJ2-3
DNA: TGTGCCAGCAGCTCCCGGGACGGCAGCACAGATACGCAGTATTTT
CDR3: CASSSRDGSTDTQYF

size: many
D: NA
V: TRBV7-9
length: 12
J: TRBJ1-1
DNA: TGTGCCAGCACCCCCACGGACACTGAAGCTTTCTTT
CDR3: CASTPTDTEAFF

size: NA
D: TRBD2
V: TRBV7-6
length: 15
J: TRBJ2-5
DNA: TGTGCCAGCAGCCCCAGGACTAGCGGGGGACAGACCCAGTACTTC
CDR3: CASSPRTSGGQTQYF

size: NA
D: NA
V: TRBV20-1
length: 17
J: TRBJ1-6
DNA: TGCAGTGCTAGAGATTTCGGGAGGGGAATTTTTAATTCACCCCTCCACTTT
CDR3: CSARDFGRGIFNSPLHF

size: many
D: NA
V: TRBV20-1
length: 11
J: TRBJ2-3
DNA: TGCAGTGCTAAGAAAGCGGACACGCAGTATTTT
CDR3: CSAKKADTQYF

size: NA
D: NA
V: TRBV5-6
length: 15
J: TRBJ2-3
DNA: TGTGCCAGCAGCTTAGACTATTCTAGCACAGATACGCAGTATTTT
CDR3: CASSLDYSSTDTQYF

size: NA
D: NA
V: TRBV6-5
length: 15
J: TRBJ2-1
DNA: TGTGCCAGCAGTTACTCGAGAGCCAACCTCAATGAGCAGTTCTTC
CDR3: CASSYSRANLNEQFF

size: few
D: NA
V: TRBV6-2/TRBV6-3
length: 14
J: TRBJ1-1
DNA: TGTGCCAGCAGCCGGGACCTAGACAACACTGAAGCTTTCTTT
CDR3: CASSRDLDNTEAFF

size: NA
D: NA
V: TRBV5-1
length: 14
J: TRBJ2-1
DNA: TGCGCCAGCAGCTTGACGCGGCAATGGAATGAGCAGTTCTTC
CDR3: CASSLTRQWNEQFF

size: NA
D: TRBD1
V: TRBV7-9
length: 13
J: TRBJ1-1
DNA: TGTGCCAGCAGCCCTAACAGGGGGCCCGGGGCTTTCTTT
CDR3: CASSPNRGPGAFF

size: few
D: NA
V: TRBV5-1
length: 14
J: TRBJ2-5
DNA: TGCGCCAGCAGCCCCGGACGGACCGAAGAGACCCAGTACTTC
CDR3: CASSPGRTEETQYF

size: few
D: NA
V: TRBV19
length: 14
J: TRBJ1-1
DNA: TGTGCCAGTAGTATGCGCAGGCTAAACACTGAAGCTTTCTTT
CDR3: CASSMRRLNTEAFF

size: few
D: TRBD1
V: TRBV5-6
length: 15
J: TRBJ2-2
DNA: TGTGCCAGCAGCCCCTCGACAGGGTGGACCGGGGAGCTGTTTTTT
CDR3: CASSPSTGWTGELFF

size: few
D: NA
V: TRBV5-1
length: 13
J: TRBJ1-2
DNA: TGCGCCAGCAGCTTGGAGGGGCTAATCCTGGCCACCTTC
CDR3: CASSLEGLILATF

size: few
D: NA
V: TRBV5-1
length: 12
J: TRBJ2-2
DNA: TGCGCCAGCAGCCTGGGGCTCGGGGAGCTGTTTTTT
CDR3: CASSLGLGELFF

size: few
D: NA
V: TRBV11-2
length: 15
J: TRBJ1-1
DNA: TGTGCCAGCAGCTTATCATCGTTTAGGGGGAGCGCAGCTTTCTTT
CDR3: CASSLSSFRGSAAFF

size: NA
D: TRBD2
V: TRBV4-1
length: 16
J: TRBJ2-7
DNA: TGCGCCAGCAGCCAAGATGGAGCGGGGGAGTCGTACGAGCAGTACTTC
CDR3: CASSQDGAGESYEQYF

size: NA
D: TRBD1
V: TRBV5-1
length: 17
J: TRBJ1-3
DNA: TGCGCCAGCAGCGAGACAGGGGGACCAACCTCTGGAAACACCATATATTTT
CDR3: CASSETGGPTSGNTIYF

size: few
D: NA
V: TRBV29-1
length: 14
J: TRBJ1-1
DNA: TGCAGCGTTGGAAGGACCTCAGAGGGCACTGAAGCTTTCTTT
CDR3: CSVGRTSEGTEAFF

size: NA
D: NA
V: TRBV28
length: 13
J: TRBJ1-2
DNA: TGTGCCAGCAGCTTCCCCTCCGAGGATGGCTACACCTTC
CDR3: CASSFPSEDGYTF

size: few
D: NA
V: TRBV6-2/TRBV6-3
length: 15
J: TRBJ1-4
DNA: TGTGCCAGCAGTTACTCCGGCAGGGCGGCGGAAAAACTGTTTTTT
CDR3: CASSYSGRAAEKLFF

size: many
D: NA
V: TRBV6-2/TRBV6-3
length: 11
J: TRBJ2-7
DNA: TGTGCCAGCAGTTACCGCTACGAGCAGTACTTC
CDR3: CASSYRYEQYF

size: NA
D: NA
V: TRBV19
length: 14
J: TRBJ1-1
DNA: TGTGCCAGCAGATCTGACAGCATGTACACTGAAGCTTTCTTT
CDR3: CASRSDSMYTEAFF

size: few
D: TRBD2
V: TRBV5-4
length: 14
J: TRBJ2-3
DNA: TGTGCCAGCAGCGGCCGGACTAGCGGGGACCTTGAGTATTTT
CDR3: CASSGRTSGDLEYF

size: few
D: NA
V: TRBV29-1
length: 15
J: TRBJ1-1
DNA: TGCAGCGTAACGAAGTGGGCAGTTCAGAACACTGAAGCTTTCTTT
CDR3: CSVTKWAVQNTEAFF

size: few
D: NA
V: TRBV6-5
length: 14
J: TRBJ2-7
DNA: TGTGCCAGCAGTCCCGGGACTGTACTCTACGAGCAGTACTTC
CDR3: CASSPGTVLYEQYF

size: NA
D: NA
V: TRBV7-9
length: 13
J: TRBJ1-5
DNA: TGTGCCAGCAGCTTGGGCCAGGGAGGGCCCCAGCATTTT
CDR3: CASSLGQGGPQHF

size: many
D: NA
V: TRBV4-1
length: 15
J: TRBJ1-1
DNA: TGCGCCAGCAGCCAAGCCAGGTTAATGAACACTGAAGCTTTCTTT
CDR3: CASSQARLMNTEAFF

size: few
D: NA
V: TRBV4-3
length: 14
J: TRBJ2-3
DNA: TGCGCCAGCAGCCAAGGGTTGGGCGCAGATACGCAGTATTTT
CDR3: CASSQGLGADTQYF

size: few
D: NA
V: TRBV7-9
length: 14
J: TRBJ1-1
DNA: TGTGCCAGCAGCTTAGATTTGGGAATCTTTGAAGCTTTCTTT
CDR3: CASSLDLGIFEAFF

size: few
D: NA
V: TRBV2
length: 14
J: TRBJ2-2
DNA: TGTGCCAGCAGTGGGGCCAGCTCCACCGGGGAGCTGTTTTTT
CDR3: CASSGASSTGELFF

size: NA
D: NA
V: TRBV24-1
length: 14
J: TRBJ1-5
DNA: TGTGCCACCAGTGATGAGTGGGAGAATCAGCCCCAGCATTTT
CDR3: CATSDEWENQPQHF

size: NA
D: NA
V: TRBV20-1
length: 14
J: TRBJ2-6
DNA: TGCAGTGCTAGGAACAGGGCTGGGGCCAACGTCCTGACTTTC
CDR3: CSARNRAGANVLTF

size: NA
D: TRBD2
V: TRBV7-9
length: 15
J: TRBJ2-3
DNA: TGTGCCAGCAATCAGCGGGAAAGTAGCACAGATACGCAGTATTTT
CDR3: CASNQRESSTDTQYF

size: NA
D: NA
V: TRBV7-8
length: 15
J: TRBJ2-3
DNA: TGTGCCAGCAGGGGGGAGCGAGGTTCCACAGATACGCAGTATTTT
CDR3: CASRGERGSTDTQYF

size: NA
D: NA
V: TRBV7-2
length: 13
J: TRBJ1-2
DNA: TGTGCCAGCAGCTTAGCGGTTATTTCGGGCTACACCTTC
CDR3: CASSLAVISGYTF

size: few
D: TRBD1
V: TRBV20-1
length: 17
J: TRBJ2-6
DNA: TGCAGTGCTGCATCCGGGACAGGGGTCCCCGGGGCCAACGTCCTGACTTTC
CDR3: CSAASGTGVPGANVLTF

size: NA
D: NA
V: TRBV19
length: 13
J: TRBJ2-3
DNA: TGTGCCAGTAGGCTAGGACTCACAGATACGCAGTATTTT
CDR3: CASRLGLTDTQYF

size: NA
D: NA
V: TRBV4-2
length: 13
J: TRBJ2-1
DNA: TGTGCCAGCAGCCAATCCCAAGGAGAGGAGCAGTTCTTC
CDR3: CASSQSQGEEQFF

size: many
D: TRBD1
V: TRBV5-1
length: 14
J: TRBJ2-7
DNA: TGTGCCAGCAGCCCAGGACAGGGGGGTTACGAGCAGTACTTC
CDR3: CASSPGQGGYEQYF

size: NA
D: NA
V: TRBV3-1
length: 15
J: TRBJ2-1
DNA: TGTGCCAGCAGTGGCACCCCTAGAATTGAGGGTGAGCAGTTCTTC
CDR3: CASSGTPRIEGEQFF

size: NA
D: TRBD1
V: TRBV30
length: 19
J: TRBJ2-6
DNA: TGTGCCTGGACCGGGACAGTGATTTCGGCTCGTCCAGGGGCCAACGTCCTGACTTTC
CDR3: CAWTGTVISARPGANVLTF

size: few
D: NA
V: TRBV3-1
length: 14
J: TRBJ1-6
DNA: TGTGCCAGCAGCCAGGAAGGGTTTGCGGCACCCCTCCACTTT
CDR3: CASSQEGFAAPLHF

size: NA
D: NA
V: TRBV7-9
length: 16
J: TRBJ1-1
DNA: TGTGCCAGCAGCCCCCGGGACCGCTTTATGAACACTGAAGCTTTCTTT
CDR3: CASSPRDRFMNTEAFF

size: NA
D: NA
V: TRBV3-1
length: 14
J: TRBJ1-5
DNA: TGTGCCAGCAGCCAAGGGGGAGGGCATCAGCCCCAGCATTTT
CDR3: CASSQGGGHQPQHF

size: NA
D: NA
V: TRBV5-1
length: 14
J: TRBJ1-1
DNA: TGCGCCAGCAGCAAAATAGGACAAGCCACTGAAGCTTTCTTT
CDR3: CASSKIGQATEAFF

size: many
D: NA
V: TRBV20-1
length: 17
J: TRBJ2-1
DNA: TGCAGTGCCGATAGGTTAGCTGGGGCCTCCTCCTACAATGAGCAGTTCTTC
CDR3: CSADRLAGASSYNEQFF

size: NA
D: NA
V: TRBV5-5
length: 13
J: TRBJ2-5
DNA: TGTGCCAGCAGCTTCCCCGGGAAAGAGACCCAGTACTTC
CDR3: CASSFPGKETQYF

size: NA
D: NA
V: TRBV24-1
length: 13
J: TRBJ2-2
DNA: TGTGCCACCACCGAGGGGTTAACCGGGGAGCTGTTTTTT
CDR3: CATTEGLTGELFF

size: few
D: TRBD1
V: TRBV20-1
length: 16
J: TRBJ1-5
DNA: TGCAGTGCTAGAGATCGGCGGAGGGGGCACAATCAGCCCCAGCATTTT
CDR3: CSARDRRRGHNQPQHF

size: NA
D: NA
V: TRBV20-1
length: 16
J: TRBJ2-2
DNA: TGCAGTGCTAGATTCCATTCCGGGACGAACACCGGGGAGCTGTTTTTT
CDR3: CSARFHSGTNTGELFF

size: few
D: TRBD2
V: TRBV7-2
length: 16
J: TRBJ2-3
DNA: TGTGCCAGCAGCGTAAGGCGGGGGGGCTTGACAGATACGCAGTATTTT
CDR3: CASSVRRGGLTDTQYF

size: few
D: TRBD1
V: TRBV6-5
length: 15
J: TRBJ1-2
DNA: TGTGCCAGCAGTAAAGACAGGGTCCGGCCATTGTGGTACACCTTC
CDR3: CASSKDRVRPLWYTF

size: NA
D: TRBD1
V: TRBV9
length: 15
J: TRBJ2-1
DNA: TGTGCCAGCAGCACCCGGGACAGTGGCTACAATGAGCAGTTCTTC
CDR3: CASSTRDSGYNEQFF

size: NA
D: TRBD1
V: TRBV7-2
length: 16
J: TRBJ2-2
DNA: TGTGCCAGCAGCTCGCCCCGGGGACAGTTCACCGGGGAGCTGTTTTTT
CDR3: CASSSPRGQFTGELFF

size: few
D: TRBD1
V: TRBV20-1
length: 17
J: TRBJ1-3
DNA: TGCAGTGCTAGATCCCCGGGACAGGTTGACTCTGGAAACACCATATATTTT
CDR3: CSARSPGQVDSGNTIYF

size: NA
D: NA
V: TRBV28
length: 14
J: TRBJ2-4
DNA: TGTGCCAGCAGTTTTTTCGGGGGCCTTGACATTCAGTACTTC
CDR3: CASSFFGGLDIQYF

size: few
D: NA
V: TRBV6-4
length: 13
J: TRBJ1-1
DNA: TGTGCCAGCAGTGGTGGGGGGGCTTCTGAAGCTTTCTTT
CDR3: CASSGGGASEAFF

size: NA
D: TRBD1
V: TRBV28
length: 17
J: TRBJ2-7
DNA: TGTGCCAGCAGTCCGCTCCTGCCGAGGACAGGGGCCTACGAGCAGTACTTC
CDR3: CASSPLLPRTGAYEQYF

size: many
D: TRBD2
V: TRBV9
length: 14
J: TRBJ2-1
DNA: TGTGCCAGCAGCGTAGCTGGCGGGGGCAATGAGCAGTTCTTC
CDR3: CASSVAGGGNEQFF